This TCR beta chain was recovered during a study of blood T cells in healthy people across ages. This clonotype occurred a few times. Trimming shortened V by 2 bases and J by 0 bases, and 4 bases separated the two germline ends. CDR3 length: 14 amino acids. Looked up from germline, CDR1 is SEHNR and CDR2 is FQNEAQ (reference sequence). A J-beta primer mix and a sample-barcoded 5' primer were used in a second PCR of roughly 6 to 12 cycles. TCRdb fed the 5' RACE reads into MiXCR, producing one record per CDR3 protein. The table shows 780,000 or so distinct CDR3 sequences, with around 25% occurring only once. In addition, the sample was reused for a study of T cells of mothers and their children.

This sequence joins TRBV7-9 and TRBJ2-2; D call uncertain. Sequencing was done on a sample of blood. This clonotype was obtained from a boy younger than 18 in good health. CDR3 DNA: TGTGCCAGCAGCTTACGCTCGAACACCGGGGAGCTGTTTTTT. Protein: CASSLRSNTGELFF.